Listed below are T cell receptor beta chains from one sample, sequenced in a study of shared clonotypes between healthy human individuals. Only in-frame clones appear in the TCRdb table, and some are missing; sequencing was by immunoSEQ multiplex PCR. The table shows fewer than 2.5 million clones, with under 95% occurring only once. The source material was naive CD4+ T cells from PBMCs. These receptors were collected from a man between 18 and 29 years old in good health. Some clones in this sample may be carry-over from other donors' samples. Each CDR3 is given with its conserved first and last residue. A D gene is named only where the DNA matches it firmly. Part of the rows lack a size; the others show once, few, many or a class for expanded clones.

TRBV19	.	.	TRBJ1-2	CASSVPGARFYGYTF	TGTGCCAGTAGTGTTCCCGGGGCGAGATTCTATGGCTACACCTTC
TRBV2	.	.	TRBJ2-1	CASSGGTGLTGGPHEQFF	TGTGCCAGCAGTGGGGGGACAGGGTTGACGGGAGGGCCCCATGAGCAGTTCTTC
TRBV27	.	.	TRBJ2-7	CASRALSKPLYEQYF	TGTGCCAGCAGGGCTTTATCCAAACCCCTCTACGAGCAGTACTTC
TRBV18	.	TRBD2	TRBJ2-1	CASSRIAGEKLGQFF	TGTGCCAGCTCGAGGATAGCGGGAGAGAAACTTGGGCAGTTCTTC
TRBV30	.	.	TRBJ1-2	CAWSVRGASYGYTF	TGTGCCTGGAGTGTCCGGGGGGCAAGCTATGGCTACACCTTC
TRBV29-1	.	TRBD1	TRBJ2-5	CSGGRDREETQYF	TGCAGCGGAGGCCGGGACAGAGAAGAGACCCAGTACTTC
TRBV4-1	.	TRBD1	TRBJ2-5	CASSQSGTGSYETQYF	TGCGCCAGCAGCCAGAGCGGGACAGGGTCGTACGAGACCCAGTACTTC
TRBV19	.	.	TRBJ1-1	CASSRTGNTEAFF	TGTGCCAGTAGTCGGACGGGGAACACTGAAGCTTTCTTT
TRBV5-1	.	TRBD2	TRBJ2-2	CASSFGTSGSINTGELFF	TGCGCCAGCAGCTTCGGGACTAGCGGGAGTATAAACACCGGGGAGCTGTTTTTT
TRBV5-8	.	.	TRBJ2-2	CASSLDYSGELFF	TGTGCCAGCAGCCTAGATTATTCCGGGGAGCTGTTTTTT
TRBV11-2	.	.	TRBJ2-7	CASSLGWDYEQYF	TGTGCCAGCAGCTTAGGGTGGGACTACGAGCAGTACTTC
TRBV6-1	.	TRBD1	TRBJ2-3	CASSELSGQSTTDTQYF	TGTGCCAGCAGTGAACTCTCGGGACAGAGTACCACAGATACGCAGTATTTT
TRBV20-1	.	.	TRBJ2-7	CSLTGTYEQYF	TGCAGCCTAACCGGCACCTACGAGCAGTACTTC
TRBV6-6	.	.	TRBJ2-3	CASSFQGDTQYF	TGTGCCAGCAGTTTTCAGGGAGATACGCAGTATTTT
TRBV7-9	once	.	TRBJ2-1	CASSLVGSSYNEQFF	TGTGCCAGCAGCTTAGTGGGGAGCTCCTACAATGAGCAGTTCTTC
TRBV2	.	TRBD1	TRBJ2-1	CASSERQGSYNEQFF	TGTGCCAGCAGTGAACGACAGGGATCCTACAATGAGCAGTTCTTC
TRBV5-1	once	.	TRBJ2-5	CASSRRWGDQETQYF	TGCGCCAGCAGCCGTCGGTGGGGCGACCAAGAGACCCAGTACTTC
TRBV11-2	.	.	TRBJ2-7	CASSPVGGSYEQYF	TGTGCCAGCAGCCCCGTTGGCGGCTCCTACGAGCAGTACTTC
TRBV30	.	.	TRBJ2-1	CAWSVGPYNEQFF	TGTGCCTGGAGTGTGGGCCCCTACAATGAGCAGTTCTTC
TRBV7-8	.	TRBD1	TRBJ2-4	CASSFAAGTGKNIQYF	TGTGCCAGCAGCTTTGCCGCCGGGACAGGGAAGAACATTCAGTACTTC
TRBV18	.	TRBD2	TRBJ2-7	CASSLPGLADEQYF	TGTGCCAGCTCACTCCCGGGACTAGCGGACGAGCAGTACTTC
TRBV5-4	.	.	TRBJ2-5	CASGAFQETQYF	TGTGCCAGTGGGGCGTTCCAAGAGACCCAGTACTTC
TRBV6-5	.	.	TRBJ2-7	CASSYSRGLAGEQYF	TGTGCCAGCAGTTACTCGAGGGGGTTGGCTGGCGAGCAGTACTTC
TRBV29-1	few	.	TRBJ1-1	CSVERQMNTEAFF	TGCAGCGTTGAAAGGCAGATGAACACTGAAGCTTTCTTT
TRBV27	.	.	TRBJ1-2	CASSSRTSWGYTF	TGTGCCAGCAGTTCCCGGACCTCGTGGGGCTACACCTTC
TRBV14	.	TRBD2	TRBJ2-1	CASSQPGLAGGGDEQFF	TGTGCCAGCAGCCAACCGGGACTAGCGGGAGGTGGCGATGAGCAGTTCTTC
TRBV11-2	.	.	TRBJ1-2	CASSVDSLLGYTF	TGTGCCAGCAGTGTCGACAGCCTACTCGGCTACACCTTC